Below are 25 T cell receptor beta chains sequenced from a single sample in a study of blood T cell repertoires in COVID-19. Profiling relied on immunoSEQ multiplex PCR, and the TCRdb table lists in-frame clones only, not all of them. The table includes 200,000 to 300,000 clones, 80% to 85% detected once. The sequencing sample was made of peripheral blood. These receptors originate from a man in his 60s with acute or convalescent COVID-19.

CDR3 sequence (DNA): TGTGCCAGCAGTTATTTCCGGGACAGGGGACCCGAGCAGTACTTC. This encodes CASSYFRDRGPEQYF. V is TRBV6-6 and J is TRBJ2-7; 10 bases align to TRBD1. V trimming: 3 bases; J trimming: 6 bases; junction bases outside the gene matches: 8. The germline V gene encodes CDR1 MNHNY and CDR2 SVGAGI (reference sequence). There are 15 residues in the CDR3.

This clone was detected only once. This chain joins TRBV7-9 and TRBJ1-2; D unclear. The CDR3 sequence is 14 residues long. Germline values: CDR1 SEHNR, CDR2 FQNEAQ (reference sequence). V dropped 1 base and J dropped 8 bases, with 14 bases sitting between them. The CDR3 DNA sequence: TGTGCCAGCAGCTTAGTGCCAGGAAATACGGGCTACACCTTC. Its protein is CASSLVPGNTGYTF.

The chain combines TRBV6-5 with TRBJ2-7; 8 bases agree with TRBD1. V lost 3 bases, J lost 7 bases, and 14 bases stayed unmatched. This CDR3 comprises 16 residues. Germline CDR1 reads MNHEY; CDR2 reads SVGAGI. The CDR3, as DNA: TGTGCCAGCAGTTATTCGGGGTTGGACAGGGCCGGGGAGCAGTACTTC. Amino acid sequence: CASSYSGLDRAGEQYF.

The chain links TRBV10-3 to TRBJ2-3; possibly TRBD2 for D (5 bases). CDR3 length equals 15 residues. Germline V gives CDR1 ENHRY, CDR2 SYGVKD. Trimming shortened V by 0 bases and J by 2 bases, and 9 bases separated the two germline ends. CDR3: CAISESVTITDTQYF. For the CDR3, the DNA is TGTGCCATCAGTGAGTCTGTGACTATCACAGATACGCAGTATTTT.

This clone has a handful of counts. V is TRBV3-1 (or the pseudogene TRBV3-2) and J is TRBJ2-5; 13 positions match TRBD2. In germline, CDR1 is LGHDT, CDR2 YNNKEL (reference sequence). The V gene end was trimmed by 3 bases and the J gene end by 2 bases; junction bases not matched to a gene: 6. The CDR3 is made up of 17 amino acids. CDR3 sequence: CASSQRLAGGIQETQYF. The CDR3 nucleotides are TGTGCCAGCAGCCAGAGACTAGCGGGGGGCATACAAGAGACCCAGTACTTC.

CDR3 amino acids: CASSRGVAGEETQYF. The CDR3 coding sequence is TGTGCTAGCTCCAGGGGAGTAGCGGGAGAAGAGACCCAGTACTTC. The chain combines TRBV7-7 with TRBJ2-5, with 9 bases lining up with TRBD2. CDR3 length: 15 residues. Germline CDR1 and CDR2: SSHAT and FNYEAQ (reference sequence).

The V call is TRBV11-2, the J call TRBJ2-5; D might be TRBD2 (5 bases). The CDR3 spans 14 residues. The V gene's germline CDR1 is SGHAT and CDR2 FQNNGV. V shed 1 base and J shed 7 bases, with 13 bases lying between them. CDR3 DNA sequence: TGTGCCAGCAGCTTAGGTCTAGCCAAGGTGACCCAGTACTTC. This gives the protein CASSLGLAKVTQYF. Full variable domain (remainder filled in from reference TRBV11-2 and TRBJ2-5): EAGVAQSPRYKIIEKRQSVAFWCNPISGHATLYWYQQILGQGPKLLIQFQNNGVVDDSQLPKDRFSAERLKGVDSTLKIQPAKLEDSAVYLCASSLGLAKVTQYFGPGTRLLVL.

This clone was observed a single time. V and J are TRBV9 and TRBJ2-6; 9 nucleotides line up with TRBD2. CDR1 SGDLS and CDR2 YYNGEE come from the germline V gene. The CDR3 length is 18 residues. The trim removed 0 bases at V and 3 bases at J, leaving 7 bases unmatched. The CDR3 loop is CASSVAGGRARGANVLTF. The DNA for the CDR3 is TGTGCCAGCAGCGTAGCCGGCGGGAGGGCCCGTGGGGCCAACGTCCTGACTTTC.

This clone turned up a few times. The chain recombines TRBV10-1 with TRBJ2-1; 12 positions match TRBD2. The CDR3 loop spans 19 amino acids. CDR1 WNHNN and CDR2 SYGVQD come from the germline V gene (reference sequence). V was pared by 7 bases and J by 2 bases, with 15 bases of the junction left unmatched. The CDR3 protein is CASTPLKTSGGATYNEQFF. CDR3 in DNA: TGCGCCAGCACCCCCCTCAAGACTAGCGGGGGAGCGACCTACAATGAGCAGTTCTTC.

The CDR3 here is CASSSGTSGRGEQYF. The DNA of the CDR3 is TGTGCCAGCAGTTCCGGGACTAGCGGGAGAGGCGAGCAGTACTTC. The chain is built from TRBV27 and TRBJ2-7; 14 positions agree with TRBD2. This CDR3 region has 15 residues. Trimming removed 4 bases from V and 6 bases from J; junction bases left unmatched: 5. Germline assignment: CDR1 MNHEY and CDR2 SMNVEV (reference sequence).

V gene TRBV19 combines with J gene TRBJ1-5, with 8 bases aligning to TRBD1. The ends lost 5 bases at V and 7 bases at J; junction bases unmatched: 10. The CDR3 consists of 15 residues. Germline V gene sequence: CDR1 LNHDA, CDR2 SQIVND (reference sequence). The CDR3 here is CASSLGPGGIQPQHF. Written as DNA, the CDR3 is TGTGCCAGTAGTCTGGGGCCAGGGGGCATACAGCCCCAGCATTTT.

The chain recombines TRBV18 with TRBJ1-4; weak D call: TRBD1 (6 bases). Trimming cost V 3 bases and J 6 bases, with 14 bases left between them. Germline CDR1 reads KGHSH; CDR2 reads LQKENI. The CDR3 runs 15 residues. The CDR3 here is CASSPGTSRHEKLFF. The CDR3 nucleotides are TGTGCCAGCTCACCGGGGACAAGCAGGCATGAAAAACTGTTTTTT.

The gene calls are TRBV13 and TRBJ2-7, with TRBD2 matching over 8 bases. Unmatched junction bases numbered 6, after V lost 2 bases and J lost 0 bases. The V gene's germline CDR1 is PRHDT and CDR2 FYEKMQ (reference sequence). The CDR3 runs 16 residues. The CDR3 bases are TGTGCCAGCAGCTTATCCTCCAGCGGGAGCTCCTACGAGCAGTACTTC. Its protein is CASSLSSSGSSYEQYF. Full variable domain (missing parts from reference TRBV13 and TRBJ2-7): AAGVIQSPRHLIKEKRETATLKCYPIPRHDTVYWYQQGPGQDPQFLISFYEKMQSDKGSIPDRFSAQQFSDYHSELNMSSLELGDSALYFCASSLSSSGSSYEQYFGPGTRLTVT.

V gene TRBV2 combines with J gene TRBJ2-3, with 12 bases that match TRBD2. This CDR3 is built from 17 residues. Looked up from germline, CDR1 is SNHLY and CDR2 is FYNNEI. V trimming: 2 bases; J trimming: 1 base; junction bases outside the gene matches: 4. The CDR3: CASSESPSGRGTDTQYF. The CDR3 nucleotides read TGTGCCAGCAGTGAATCCCCTAGCGGGAGGGGCACAGATACGCAGTATTTT.

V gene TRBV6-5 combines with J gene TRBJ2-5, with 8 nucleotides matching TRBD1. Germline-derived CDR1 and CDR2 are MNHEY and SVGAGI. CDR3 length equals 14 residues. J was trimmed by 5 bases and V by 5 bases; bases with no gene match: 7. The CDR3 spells CASSNDRGSETQYF. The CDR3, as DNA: TGTGCCAGCAGTAACGACAGGGGATCGGAGACCCAGTACTTC.

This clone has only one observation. CDR3 amino acids: CASSAALAGVSYEQYF. Written as DNA, the CDR3 is TGTGCCAGCAGCGCCGCACTAGCGGGGGTTTCCTACGAGCAGTACTTC. The chain uses TRBV7-6 and TRBJ2-7; 11 bases match TRBD2. This CDR3 is built from 16 residues. The V gene's germline CDR1 is SGHVS and CDR2 FNYEAQ. V lost 5 bases and J lost 1; bases outside the gene matches: 7.

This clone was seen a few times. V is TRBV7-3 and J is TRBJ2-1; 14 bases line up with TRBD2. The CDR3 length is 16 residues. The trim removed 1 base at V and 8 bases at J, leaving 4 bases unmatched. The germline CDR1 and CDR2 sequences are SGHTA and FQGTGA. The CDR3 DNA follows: TGTGCCAGCAGCTTAATGGGACTAGCGGGAGTGGATGAGCAGTTCTTC. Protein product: CASSLMGLAGVDEQFF. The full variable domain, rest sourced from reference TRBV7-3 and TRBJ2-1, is GAGVSQTPSNKVTEKGKYVELRCDPISGHTALYWYRQSLGQGPEFLIYFQGTGAADDSGLPNDRFFAVRPEGSVSTLKIQRTERGDSAVYLCASSLMGLAGVDEQFFGPGTRLTVL.

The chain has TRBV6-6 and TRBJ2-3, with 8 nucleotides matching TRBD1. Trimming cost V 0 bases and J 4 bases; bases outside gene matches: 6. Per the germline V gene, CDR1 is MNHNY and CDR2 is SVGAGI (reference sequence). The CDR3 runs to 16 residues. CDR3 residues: CASSYSRAGGPDTQYF. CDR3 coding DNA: TGTGCCAGCAGTTACTCGAGGGCAGGGGGCCCAGATACGCAGTATTTT.

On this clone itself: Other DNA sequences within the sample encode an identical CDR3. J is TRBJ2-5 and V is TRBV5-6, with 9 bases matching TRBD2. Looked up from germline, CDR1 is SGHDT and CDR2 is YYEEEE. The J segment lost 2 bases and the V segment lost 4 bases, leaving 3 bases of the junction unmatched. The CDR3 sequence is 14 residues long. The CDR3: CASSLTSGQETQYF. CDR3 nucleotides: TGTGCCAGCAGCCTGACTAGCGGACAAGAGACCCAGTACTTC. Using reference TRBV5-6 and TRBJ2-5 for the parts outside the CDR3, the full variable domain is DAGVTQSPTHLIKTRGQQVTLRCSPKSGHDTVSWYQQALGQGPQFIFQYYEEEERQRGNFPDRFSGHQFPNYSSELNVNALLLGDSALYLCASSLTSGQETQYFGPGTRLLVL.

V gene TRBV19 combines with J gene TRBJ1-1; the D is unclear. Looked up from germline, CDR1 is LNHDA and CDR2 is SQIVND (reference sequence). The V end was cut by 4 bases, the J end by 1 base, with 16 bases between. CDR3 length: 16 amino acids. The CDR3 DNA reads TGTGCCAGTAGTACAAAGCTACTACAACGGAACACTGAAGCTTTCTTT. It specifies CASSTKLLQRNTEAFF.

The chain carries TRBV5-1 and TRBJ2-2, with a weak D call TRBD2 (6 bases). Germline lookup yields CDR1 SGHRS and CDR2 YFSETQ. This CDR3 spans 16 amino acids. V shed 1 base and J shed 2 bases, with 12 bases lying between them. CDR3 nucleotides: TGCGCCAGCAGCTTGAGGAGGGGCCGTAACACCGGGGAGCTGTTTTTT. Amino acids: CASSLRRGRNTGELFF.

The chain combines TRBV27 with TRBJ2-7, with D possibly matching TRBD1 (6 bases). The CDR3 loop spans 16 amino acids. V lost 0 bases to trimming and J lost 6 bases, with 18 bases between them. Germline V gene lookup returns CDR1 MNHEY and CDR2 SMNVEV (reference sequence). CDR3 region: CASSLSGARTASEQYF. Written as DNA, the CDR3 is TGTGCCAGCAGTTTATCGGGGGCTAGGACCGCCTCCGAGCAGTACTTC.

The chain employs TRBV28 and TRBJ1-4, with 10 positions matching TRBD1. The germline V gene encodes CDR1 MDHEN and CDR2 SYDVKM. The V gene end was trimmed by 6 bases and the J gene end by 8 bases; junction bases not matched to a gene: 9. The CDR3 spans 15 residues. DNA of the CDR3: TGTGCCAGCAGCCCGACGACAGGGGGCAAGGAAAAACTGTTTTTT. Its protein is CASSPTTGGKEKLFF.

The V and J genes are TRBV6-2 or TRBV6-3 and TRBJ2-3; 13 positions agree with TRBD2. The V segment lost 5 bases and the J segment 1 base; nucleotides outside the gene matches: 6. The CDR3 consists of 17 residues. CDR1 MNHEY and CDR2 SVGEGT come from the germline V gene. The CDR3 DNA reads TGTGCCAGCAGTGGACTAGCGGGGGTGCCCGGCACAGATACGCAGTATTTT. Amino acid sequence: CASSGLAGVPGTDTQYF.

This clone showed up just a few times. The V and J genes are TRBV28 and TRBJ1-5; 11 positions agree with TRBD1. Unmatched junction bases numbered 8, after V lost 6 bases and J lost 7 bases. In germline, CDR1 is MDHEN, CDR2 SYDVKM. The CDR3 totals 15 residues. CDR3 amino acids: CASRHGTGGGQPQHF. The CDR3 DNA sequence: TGTGCCAGCAGGCATGGGACAGGGGGAGGACAGCCCCAGCATTTT.